A selection of T cell receptor beta chains follows, all from one sample in a study of T cells in tuberculosis. The method was immunoSEQ multiplex PCR; TCRdb's version includes in-frame clones alone and lacks a portion of them. The data hold 29,000 or so clones, with 85% to 95% observed a single time. Source material: PBMCs. Every receptor here comes from a donor between 10 and 35 years old with latent tuberculosis or without tuberculosis infection. Each CDR3 is given with its conserved first and last residue. D genes are given only for firm matches. Part of the rows lack a size; the others show once, few, many or a class for expanded clones.

TRBD2	TRBV15	-	TRBJ2-5	TGTGCCACCAAAACTAGCGGCCAAGAGACCCAGTACTTC	CATKTSGQETQYF
-	TRBV19	-	TRBJ1-3	TGTGCCACCAGTCGTTGGCAGGGCTCTGGAAACACCATATATTTT	CATSRWQGSGNTIYF
TRBD1	TRBV14	-	TRBJ2-7	TGTGCCAGCAGCCAACAGACAGGGGGCATTTACGAGCAGTACTTC	CASSQQTGGIYEQYF
-	TRBV28	-	TRBJ1-5	TGTGCCAGCAGTTTAAACCCCGAGGATCAGCCCCAGCATTTT	CASSLNPEDQPQHF
TRBD1	TRBV11-2	-	TRBJ1-1	TGTGCCAGCAGAATCGGACAGGGGGACACTGAAGCTTTCTTT	CASRIGQGDTEAFF
-	TRBV4-3	-	TRBJ1-5	TGCGCCAGCAGCCAAGTGCGGGGCCAGCCCCAGCATTTT	CASSQVRGQPQHF
TRBD2	TRBV19	-	TRBJ2-1	TGTGCCAGTAACTCCGGACTAGCGGGGGACCACAATGAGCAGTTCTTC	CASNSGLAGDHNEQFF
TRBD2	TRBV4-2	-	TRBJ2-6	TGTGCCAGCAGCCCGACTAGCGGGGCTGGGGCCAACGTCCTGACTTTC	CASSPTSGAGANVLTF
TRBD2	TRBV4-1	-	TRBJ2-1	TGCGCCAGCAGCCTGACTAGCGGGGGGCTAACTAACAATGAGCAGTTCTTC	CASSLTSGGLTNNEQFF
TRBD2	TRBV28	once	TRBJ2-2	TGTGCCAGCAGTTTTGTATGGGAGGGGCCGTCAACCGGGGAGCTGTTTTTT	CASSFVWEGPSTGELFF
-	TRBV28	-	TRBJ1-2	TGTGCCAGCAGTTTTGGCAGGGTTTTGAAGGACGGCTACACCTTC	CASSFGRVLKDGYTF
-	TRBV18	-	TRBJ1-2	TGTGCCAGCTCACCGTCAGGTAGAGCTAACTATGGCTACACCTTC	CASSPSGRANYGYTF
-	TRBV19	-	TRBJ1-5	TGTGCCAGTAGTATAGTCGGAGGGAATCAGCCCCAGCATTTT	CASSIVGGNQPQHF
TRBD1	TRBV2	-	TRBJ2-2	TGTGCCAGCGGAAGAACCTTGATCCGCCAGGGACAGGCCGGGGAGCTGTTTTTT	CASGRTLIRQGQAGELFF
-	TRBV2	once	TRBJ2-3	TGTGCCAGCCTTCTGGAGCGGTTCACAGATACGCAGTATTTT	CASLLERFTDTQYF
TRBD2	TRBV9	once	TRBJ2-1	TGTGCCAGCAGCGTAGCCGGAGGACTAGACTTAGATGAGCAGTTCTTC	CASSVAGGLDLDEQFF
-	TRBV11-2	-	TRBJ1-1	TGTGCCAGTCAGGGAACTGAAGCTTTCTTT	CASQGTEAFF
-	TRBV5-1	-	TRBJ2-5	TGCGCCAGCAGTCCTGCGACGGGAGAAGAGACCCAGTACTTC	CASSPATGEETQYF
-	TRBV6-5	-	TRBJ1-5	TGTGCCAGCAACGCACAGTATACCAATCAGCCCCAGCATTTT	CASNAQYTNQPQHF
-	TRBV7-9	-	TRBJ2-7	TGTGCCAGCAGCCCCGGACCAAGGGGCACCTACGAGCAGTACTTC	CASSPGPRGTYEQYF
-	TRBV6-1	-	TRBJ1-6	TGTGCCAGCAGTGAAATGGCAGGGATGGGTTCACCCCTCCACTTT	CASSEMAGMGSPLHF
TRBD2	TRBV19	-	TRBJ2-1	TGTGCCAGTAGTGCGGCTAGCGGAATCAATGAGCAGTTCTTC	CASSAASGINEQFF
-	TRBV10-3	-	TRBJ1-2	TGTGCCATCAGTGAGAAGGGGACACCCCAACGCGGCTACACCTTC	CAISEKGTPQRGYTF
-	TRBV15	-	TRBJ2-1	TGTGCCACCAGCAGAGATAAGGGGAACAATGAGCAGTTCTTC	CATSRDKGNNEQFF
TRBD1	TRBV10-2	-	TRBJ1-2	TGCGCCAGCAGTGGGGAGACAGGGGACGGCTACACCTTC	CASSGETGDGYTF
TRBD2	TRBV25-1	-	TRBJ2-5	TGTGCCAGCAGTGAATCCGGGACTATATTACACTTC	CASSESGTILHF
-	TRBV27	-	TRBJ1-3	TGTGCCAGCAGTCCTTGGGGCGAGGACACCATATATTTT	CASSPWGEDTIYF
-	TRBV5-6	once	TRBJ1-2	TGTGCCAGCAGCCAGGCCTTTTCTAATGGCTACACCTTC	CASSQAFSNGYTF
-	TRBV28	-	TRBJ2-1	TGTGCCAGCACGCTAGGAGACCTAGGGGATGAGCAGTTCTTC	CASTLGDLGDEQFF
TRBD1	TRBV5-1	-	TRBJ1-1	TGCGCCAGCAGCTTAGGCGACAGGGAGAACACTGAAGCTTTCTTT	CASSLGDRENTEAFF
TRBD1	TRBV7-9	-	TRBJ1-1	TGTGCCAGCAGCTTAGACGCAGGGGGTCTGACTGAAGCTTTCTTT	CASSLDAGGLTEAFF
-	TRBV10-3	-	TRBJ1-1	TGTGCCATCAGTGAGTCGAGCGCGACGGCGAACACTGAAGCTTTCTTT	CAISESSATANTEAFF
-	TRBV29-1	-	TRBJ1-2	TGCAGCGTTGCGGACTATGGCTACACCTTC	CSVADYGYTF
-	TRBV6-5	-	TRBJ2-1	TGTGCCAGCAGTTCCTTGCGGAGGGGATACAATGAGCAGTTCTTC	CASSSLRRGYNEQFF
TRBD1	TRBV29-1	-	TRBJ1-2	TGCAGCGGAGGGGACAGCTCTAACTATGGCTACACCTTC	CSGGDSSNYGYTF
TRBD1	TRBV15	-	TRBJ2-2	TGTGCCACCAGCACAAAGACCCAGGGGGCAAGGTACACCGGGGAGCTGTTTTTT	CATSTKTQGARYTGELFF
-	TRBV9	-	TRBJ1-2	TGTGCCAGCAGCGTAGATCCAGGGAACTATGGCTACACCTTC	CASSVDPGNYGYTF
-	TRBV5-6	-	TRBJ1-1	TGTGCCAGCACCGTTGGGGCTCAACTTTACACTGAAGCTTTCTTT	CASTVGAQLYTEAFF
-	TRBV5-5	-	TRBJ1-4	TGTGCCAGCAGCGCCTTATACCGGGACATAATGTTTTTT	CASSALYRDIMFF
-	TRBV29-1	-	TRBJ2-1	TGCAGCGTGGGGAGGAGGGATGAGCAGTTCTTC	CSVGRRDEQFF
-	TRBV27	-	TRBJ1-5	TGTGCCAGCAGTTTTCCCGGGCAGCCCCAGCATTTT	CASSFPGQPQHF
-	TRBV15	-	TRBJ2-3	TGTGCCACCAGCAGAGATGGGGCAGGCGTGGCAGATACGCAGTATTTT	CATSRDGAGVADTQYF
-	TRBV5-4	-	TRBJ1-6	TGTGCCAGCAGCTTGCTATCACCCCTCCACTTT	CASSLLSPLHF
-	TRBV2	-	TRBJ2-5	TGTGCCAGCATCGAGGGTGGAGAGACCCAGTACTTC	CASIEGGETQYF
-	TRBV20-1	-	TRBJ1-2	TGCAGTGCTAGTCCCGGCTATGGCTACACCTTC	CSASPGYGYTF
-	TRBV7-9	-	TRBJ1-4	TGTGCCAGCAGCTTAGCCAGGTTTGGTTTCGAAAAACTGTTTTTT	CASSLARFGFEKLFF
-	TRBV19	-	TRBJ2-1	TGTGCCAGTAGTATCCACAGCGGAGAGCAGTTCTTC	CASSIHSGEQFF
TRBD1	TRBV15	-	TRBJ1-4	TGTGCCACCAGCAGAGAGACAGGCACGTCCAGGGGGAATGAAAAACTGTTTTTT	CATSRETGTSRGNEKLFF
TRBD2	TRBV27	-	TRBJ2-2	TGTGCCAGCAGTTTATTTGGGACTAGCGGTTCCGGGGAGCTGTTTTTT	CASSLFGTSGSGELFF
TRBD1	TRBV4-2	-	TRBJ1-2	TGTGCCAGCAGCCAAGATCGAGGATTAGGGACAGTTTATGGCTACACCTTC	CASSQDRGLGTVYGYTF
TRBD1	TRBV19	-	TRBJ2-7	TGTGCCAGTAGTACGGGGACAGCCTCCTACGAGCAGTACTTC	CASSTGTASYEQYF
-	TRBV30	once	TRBJ1-3	TGTGCCTGGAGCCAGGAGGACGGGGTTGGAAACACCATATATTTT	CAWSQEDGVGNTIYF
TRBD2	TRBV5-1	-	TRBJ2-1	TGCGCCAGCAGCTTGGCCGCCGGGACTAGGTTTCGGAATGAGCAGTTCTTC	CASSLAAGTRFRNEQFF
-	TRBV6-5	-	TRBJ1-2	TGTGCCAGCAGTTACTCTTATTCCGCTAACTATGGCTACACCTTC	CASSYSYSANYGYTF
-	TRBV29-1	-	TRBJ2-7	TGCAGCGTTGTTAGTGACAACGCCTACGAGCAGTACTTC	CSVVSDNAYEQYF